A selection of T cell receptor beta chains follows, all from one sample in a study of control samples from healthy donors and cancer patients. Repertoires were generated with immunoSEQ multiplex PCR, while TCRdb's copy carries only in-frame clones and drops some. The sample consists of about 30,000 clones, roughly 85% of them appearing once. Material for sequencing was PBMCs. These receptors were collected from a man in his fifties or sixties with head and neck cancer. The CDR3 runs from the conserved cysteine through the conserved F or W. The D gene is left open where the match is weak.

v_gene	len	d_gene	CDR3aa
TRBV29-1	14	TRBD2	CSVSWTSGYNEQFF
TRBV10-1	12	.	CASEGGNYGYTF
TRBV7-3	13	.	CASSLTGDYEQYF
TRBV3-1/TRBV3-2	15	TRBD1	CASSRQGSLAEKLFF
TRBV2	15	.	CASSERSPDSYEQYF
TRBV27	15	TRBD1	CASKDRGQGSYEQFF
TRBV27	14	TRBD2	CASSLTGLAGGVFF
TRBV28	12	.	CASSFAGYEQFF
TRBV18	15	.	CASSPAARAGNTIYF
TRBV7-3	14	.	CASSLEGITDTQYF
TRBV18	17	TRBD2	CASSPSQRLAEQETQYF
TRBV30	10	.	CAWRGDTQYF
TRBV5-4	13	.	CASSLVTYNEQFF
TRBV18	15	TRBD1	CASSPRTGGSQPQHF
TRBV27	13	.	CASSSGVRTEAFF
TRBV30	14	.	CAWSGGVSNQPQHF
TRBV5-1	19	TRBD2	CASSFYGTSATLRSYEQYF
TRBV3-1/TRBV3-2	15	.	CASSHQGLDNYGYTF
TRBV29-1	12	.	CSVEYPGGVAFF
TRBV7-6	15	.	CASSPQEGQGYGYTF
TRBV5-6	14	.	CASSLAPWNTEAFF
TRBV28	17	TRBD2	CASSLTSGRAGGDTQYF
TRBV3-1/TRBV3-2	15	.	CASSRNRGTNTEAFF